A single sample gave rise to the 6 T cell receptor beta chains below, sequenced in a study of T cell responses to AZD1222 COVID-19 vaccine. Sequencing used immunoSEQ multiplex PCR; TCRdb keeps in-frame clones, though not all of them. The sample comprises 150,000 to 180,000 clones, less than 90% of which are singletons, and roughly 5% rests with the top ten. The sequencing used peripheral blood, collected on day 0 of MenACWY control vaccination. All receptors derive from an adult in good health.

CDR3: CASSYLDRGRTGELFF. In DNA form, the CDR3 reads TGTGCCAGCAGTTACTTAGACAGGGGGCGCACCGGGGAGCTGTTTTTT. The gene calls are TRBV6-5 and TRBJ2-2; 10 bases agree with TRBD1. Germline V CDR1 and CDR2: MNHEY, SVGAGI. This CDR3 has 16 amino acids. The trim removed 1 base at V and 4 bases at J, leaving 3 bases unmatched.

J is TRBJ1-2 and V is TRBV27; no definite D call. V lost 6 bases and J 0 bases, leaving 20 bases between the germline ends. Germline V lookup: CDR1 MNHEY, CDR2 SMNVEV (reference sequence). The CDR3 has 17 residues. DNA of the CDR3: TGTGCCAGCAGCCCTCTACTCCCGTCGAAAACTAACTATGGCTACACCTTC. Encoded protein: CASSPLLPSKTNYGYTF.

This clone was recorded once. The chain is built from TRBV3-1 (or the pseudogene TRBV3-2) and TRBJ2-1, with D possibly matching TRBD1 (5 bases). There are 12 residues in the CDR3. Germline V CDR1 and CDR2: LGHDT, YNNKEL (reference sequence). Trimming removed 2 bases from V and 6 bases from J, with 5 bases in between. The CDR3 sequence is CASSQTGNEQFF. The CDR3 DNA is TGTGCCAGCAGCCAAACAGGCAATGAGCAGTTCTTC.

This chain uses TRBV5-1 with TRBJ1-4; D is undetermined. The V end was cut by 4 bases, the J end by 5 bases, with 12 bases between. In germline, CDR1 is SGHRS, CDR2 YFSETQ. CDR3 size: 14 residues. CDR3 bases: TGCGCCAGCAGCCCCGTGGTCTCCAATGAAAAACTGTTTTTT. Encoded protein: CASSPVVSNEKLFF.

V usage is TRBV7-3 and J usage is TRBJ2-7, with 7 nucleotides matching TRBD2. Per germline, CDR1 SGHTA and CDR2 FQGTGA. This CDR3 spans 16 amino acids. Losses at the gene ends were 2 bases for V and 5 bases for J; bases not matched to a gene: 12. CDR3 loop: CASSLGGASGSNEQYF. The CDR3 coding sequence is TGTGCCAGCAGCTTAGGAGGGGCTAGCGGTTCGAACGAGCAGTACTTC.

The chain has TRBV15 and TRBJ2-1; 10 bases line up with TRBD2. The CDR3 runs 16 residues. CDR1 is LNHNV, CDR2 YYDKDF, per germline (reference sequence). After removal of 1 base from V and 7 bases from J, the junction contained 7 bases not matched to a gene. DNA of the CDR3: TGTGCCACCAGCAGAGTGGGGCTAGCGGGAGAAAATGAGCAGTTCTTC. Encoded protein: CATSRVGLAGENEQFF.